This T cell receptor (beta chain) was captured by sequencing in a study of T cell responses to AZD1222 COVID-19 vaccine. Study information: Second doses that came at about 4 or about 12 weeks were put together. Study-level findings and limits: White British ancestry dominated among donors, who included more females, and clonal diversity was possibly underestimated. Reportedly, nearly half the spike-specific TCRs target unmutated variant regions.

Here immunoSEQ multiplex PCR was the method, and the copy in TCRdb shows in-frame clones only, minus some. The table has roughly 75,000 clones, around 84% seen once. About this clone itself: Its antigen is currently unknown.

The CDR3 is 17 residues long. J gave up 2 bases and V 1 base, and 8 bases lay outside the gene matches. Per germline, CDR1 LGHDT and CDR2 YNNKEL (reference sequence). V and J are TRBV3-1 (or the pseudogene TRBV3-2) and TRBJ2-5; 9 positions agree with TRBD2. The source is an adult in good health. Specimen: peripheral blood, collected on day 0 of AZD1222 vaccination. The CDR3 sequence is CASSQGFIAGVQETQYF. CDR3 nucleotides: TGTGCCAGCAGCCAAGGGTTCATAGCGGGGGTACAAGAGACCCAGTACTTC.